This paragraph reports one T cell receptor (beta chain). The antigen is not known. This entry is derived from a study of T cells in narcolepsy. Study results and limitations: Blood of same and different patients, but not healthy controls, reportedly held recurring autoreactive clonotypes. Comparing one patient's CSF and blood CD4+ clonotypes highlighted HCRT- and TRIB2-specific autoreactive clonotypes. In some patient and control memory CD4+ samples, autoreactive clones were absent.

Germline lookup yields CDR1 MNHNY and CDR2 SVGAGI (reference sequence). V was clipped by 4 bases and J by 0 bases, with 5 bases between them. The CDR3 runs 13 residues. Clones were read by immunoSEQ multiplex PCR, and TCRdb kept only the in-frame ones, dropping some. There are fewer than 35,000 clones in the sample; 82% occur only once, and roughly 2.6% lies in the top ten. The sample consisted of CD45RA- memory CD4+ T cells from PBMCs. The chain couples TRBV6-6 to TRBJ2-3; tentative D call: TRBD2 (5 bases). This clonotype was obtained from a human donor with narcolepsy. The CDR3 loop reads CASSSGSTDTQYF. Written as DNA, the CDR3 is TGTGCCAGCAGTTCGGGGAGCACAGATACGCAGTATTTT.